This note documents a single T cell receptor beta chain sequence. Its antigen is unknown. One base away there is no much larger clone; base qualities are not given. Patients with a history of autoimmune disease or receiving systemic immunosuppression were excluded from the trial. Peripheral blood for TCR sequencing was collected from all dose cohorts at baseline, on cycle 4 day 1, and on cycle 7 day 1. Samples were obtained from an open-label, multicenter, first-in-human phase I dose-escalation trial of ivuxolimab. Adults with locally advanced or metastatic melanoma, renal cell carcinoma, hepatocellular carcinoma or head and neck squamous cell carcinoma were enrolled in the trial. Before TCR sequencing, CD4+ and CD8+ T cells were separately sorted from peripheral blood. From the cysteine through the phenylalanine, the CDR3 covers 14 amino acids. The read is trimmed to its CDR3 DNA, 42 bases read in frame from base 1. CDR1 and CDR2, looked up from the germline V gene, are MDHEN and SYDVKM. V loses 4 bases, J loses 3 bases, and the germline ends lie 10 bases apart.

The record originates from a study of OX40 agonist ivuxolimab in advanced cancers. Regarding the research as a whole: Ivuxolimab was a fully human IgG2 agonistic monoclonal antibody targeting the costimulatory receptor OX40 (CD134). Intravenous ivuxolimab was administered to patients every 2 weeks at six dose levels: 0.01, 0.1, 0.3, 1.5, 3 and 10 mg/kg. Of the approximately 54 patients in dose escalation, 19 had hepatocellular carcinoma, some 15 had melanoma, 9 had renal cell carcinoma and 9 had head and neck cancer. In the dose-escalation cohort, 82.7% of patients were male, and the mean age was approximately 60 years, with a range of about 20 to 90. Prior anti-PD-1, anti-PD-L1 or anti-CTLA-4 therapy was permitted, and checkpoint inhibitors had been received by roughly two fifths of dose-escalation patients. Partial responses were achieved by three dose-escalation patients, of whom one had hepatocellular carcinoma and two had cutaneous melanoma. Peripheral TCRbeta sequencing aimed to test whether ivuxolimab altered TCR sequence diversity and caused clonal T-cell expansion. The monotherapy dose-escalation portion (N = 52 patients) of the phase I ivuxolimab trial is reported in the paper. What the study reported, not specific to this receptor: After ivuxolimab, expanded clones were on average more numerous among CD8+ T cells than among CD4+ T cells. Low levels of normalized T-cell clonal expansion were also seen in some patients who did not respond. At doses of 0.1 to 3.0 mg/kg, clonal expansion of both CD4+ and CD8+ blood T cells was observed from baseline to week 6. Which antigens the clonally expanded peripheral T cells were specific for was not determined. In partial responders in the 0.1-3.0 mg/kg groups, normalized peripheral clonal expansion was found to be among the lowest, especially among CD8+ T cells.

To sequence the TCRbeta CDR3 region, genomic DNA was isolated from the sorted cells. The immunoSEQ Assay was used to sequence the TCRbeta CDR3 regions. What TCRdb holds here is the immuneACCESS table cut down to in-frame rearrangements. Part of the clones is not present; checked against another copy, under half of the missing clones reflect an unresolved V gene, and the others are unexplained. Counted in this sample were some 44,000 clones; 80% to 90% of them appeared once. The ten largest clones capture 4% to 5% of the sample. The sample in question was CD4+ or CD8+ T cells sorted from blood, obtained in a trial of the OX40 agonist ivuxolimab. This TCR was sampled from an adult with an advanced solid tumor such as melanoma, head and neck, liver or kidney cancer. The rearrangement combines TRBV28 with TRBJ1-5; a confident D gene designation cannot be given. The CDR3 has the sequence CASSSAAANQPQHF. The sequenced DNA: TGTGCCAGCAGTTCGGCGGCGGCCAATCAGCCCCAGCATTTT. Beyond the CDR3, the reference TRBV28 and TRBJ1-5 genes provide the residues; the full variable domain reads: DVKVTQSSRYLVKRTGEKVFLECVQDMDHENMFWYRQDPGLGLRLIYFSYDVKMKEKGDIPEGYSVSREKKERFSLILESASTNQTSMYLCASSSAAANQPQHFGDGTRLSIL.